This TCR beta chain appears in the sequencing data of a study of monozygotic twins with inflammatory bowel disease. TCRdb reprocessed the 5' RACE reads, keeping one entry per CDR3 protein, no DNA. Its table lists around 450,000 distinct CDR3 sequences. The CDR3 loop spans 17 amino acids. Germline CDR1 reads SEHNR; CDR2 reads FQNEAQ (reference sequence). This TCR came from a human donor with ulcerative colitis or Crohn's disease, or a healthy co-twin of an affected twin (not recorded which). The rearrangement links TRBV7-9 to TRBJ2-2; checking the TCRdb D call of TRBD2 is not possible without DNA. Specimen: blood. CDR3: CASSLGGLAENTGELFF.